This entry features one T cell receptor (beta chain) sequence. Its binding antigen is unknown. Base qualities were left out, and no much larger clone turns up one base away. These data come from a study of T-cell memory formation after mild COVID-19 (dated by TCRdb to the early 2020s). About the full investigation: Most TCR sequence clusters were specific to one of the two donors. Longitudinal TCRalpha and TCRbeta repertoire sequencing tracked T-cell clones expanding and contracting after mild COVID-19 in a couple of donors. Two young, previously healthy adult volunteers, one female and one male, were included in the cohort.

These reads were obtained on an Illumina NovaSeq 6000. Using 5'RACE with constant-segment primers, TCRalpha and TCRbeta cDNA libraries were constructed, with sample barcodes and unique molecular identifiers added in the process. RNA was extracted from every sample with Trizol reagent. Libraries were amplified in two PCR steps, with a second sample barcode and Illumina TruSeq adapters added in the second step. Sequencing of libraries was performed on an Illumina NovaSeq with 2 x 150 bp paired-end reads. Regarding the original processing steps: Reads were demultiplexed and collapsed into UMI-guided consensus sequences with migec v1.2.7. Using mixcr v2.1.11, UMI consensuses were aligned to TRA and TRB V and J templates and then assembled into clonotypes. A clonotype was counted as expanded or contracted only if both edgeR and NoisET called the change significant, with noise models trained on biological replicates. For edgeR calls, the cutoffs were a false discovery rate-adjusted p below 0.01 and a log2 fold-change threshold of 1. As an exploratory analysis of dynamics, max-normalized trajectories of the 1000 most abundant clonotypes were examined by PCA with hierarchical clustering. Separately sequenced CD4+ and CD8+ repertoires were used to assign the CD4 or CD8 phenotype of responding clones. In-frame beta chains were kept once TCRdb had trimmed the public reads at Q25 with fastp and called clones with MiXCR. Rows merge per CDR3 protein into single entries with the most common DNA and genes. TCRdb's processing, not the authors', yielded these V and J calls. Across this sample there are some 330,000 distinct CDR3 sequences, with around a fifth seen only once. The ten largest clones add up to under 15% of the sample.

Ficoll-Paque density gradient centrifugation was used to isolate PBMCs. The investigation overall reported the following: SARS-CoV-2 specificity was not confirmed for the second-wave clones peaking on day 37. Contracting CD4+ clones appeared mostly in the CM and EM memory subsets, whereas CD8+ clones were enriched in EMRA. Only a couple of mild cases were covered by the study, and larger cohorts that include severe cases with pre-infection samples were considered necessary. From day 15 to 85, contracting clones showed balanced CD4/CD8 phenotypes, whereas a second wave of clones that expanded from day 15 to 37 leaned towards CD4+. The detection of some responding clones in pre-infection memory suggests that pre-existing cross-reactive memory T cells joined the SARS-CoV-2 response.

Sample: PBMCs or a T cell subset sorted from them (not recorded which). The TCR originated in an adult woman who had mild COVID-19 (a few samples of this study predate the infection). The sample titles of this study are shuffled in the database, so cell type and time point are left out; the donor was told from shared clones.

The CDR3 protein sequence reads: CSAGSYNEQFF. The sequenced DNA: TGTTCGGCAGGCTCCTACAATGAGCAGTTCTTC. Rearrangement joined TRBV2 to TRBJ2-1; the D gene cannot be resolved reliably. Taken from cysteine to phenylalanine, the CDR3 has 11 residues. Only the CDR3 part of the read is kept: 33 bases, read in frame from the first base. The germline V gene provides CDR1 SNHLY and CDR2 FYNNEI.